This is a list of T cell receptor beta chains from one sample in a study of Graves' ophthalmopathy and Graves' hyperthyroidism. TCRdb re-called the multiplex PCR reads with MiXCR, one entry per CDR3 protein. The sample carries about 410,000 distinct CDR3 sequences, about 18% recorded once. The material sequenced was peripheral blood. These receptors were obtained from a woman younger than 35 with Graves' ophthalmopathy. The conserved cysteine and the conserved F or W are not part of the CDR3 here.

J,V,CDR3
TRBJ1-1,TRBV12-3/TRBV12-4,ASSFDTAPTEAF
TRBJ1-1,TRBV7-9,ASSERQGNTETF
TRBJ1-6,TRBV25-1,ASSESKVYSPLH
TRBJ2-2,TRBV12-3/TRBV12-4,ASYGTNTGELF
TRBJ2-7,TRBV11-2,ASSSTGAHYEQY
TRBJ1-6,TRBV20-1,SAAGFPDSPLH
TRBJ1-5,TRBV2,ASSERESNQPQH
TRBJ1-3,TRBV11-2,ASSLRQGNWLDTIY
TRBJ2-5,TRBV11-2,ASSLGAWGFLQETQY
TRBJ2-5,TRBV29-1,SVEGGSLETQY
TRBJ1-2,TRBV11-2,ASSLWDGRDGYT
TRBJ1-1,TRBV6-2/TRBV6-3,ASRPGGRGNTEAF
TRBJ2-5,TRBV30,ATGTAIQETQY
TRBJ2-5,TRBV6-2/TRBV6-3,ASRPLAGHQETQY
TRBJ1-1,TRBV30,AWIIYTEAF
TRBJ1-1,TRBV9,ASSVAEGNTEAF
TRBJ1-1,TRBV11-3,ASSLDGTHTEAF
TRBJ2-5,TRBV7-2,ASGRGGGLQETQY
TRBJ1-2,TRBV6-5,ASSYSSGRDGYT
TRBJ2-5,TRBV28,ASSVRAGQETQY
TRBJ2-5,TRBV7-2,ASSLGSSAGGETQY
TRBJ2-7,TRBV27,ASSKTRQSYEQY
TRBJ2-5,TRBV29-1,SDLGQGQETQY
TRBJ2-2,TRBV28,ASKVAGGTGELF
TRBJ2-6,TRBV4-3,ASSQETGGEANVLT
TRBJ2-1,TRBV6-5,ARSYSTSTMKQF
TRBJ2-7,TRBV9,ASNTPGQDYEQY
TRBJ1-1,TRBV25-1,ASSAGSTEAF
TRBJ1-1,TRBV3-1,ASSPVGQGKMDTEAF
TRBJ2-7,TRBV27,ASSLRGPAVLQY
TRBJ2-7,TRBV3-1,ASSQWPPDEQY
TRBJ2-5,TRBV19,ATNTGQLNTETQY
TRBJ2-6,TRBV3-1,ASSQRKGRGANVLT
TRBJ2-5,TRBV5-1,ASSLAVAIQETQY
TRBJ1-2,TRBV28,ASSLYPGQGAEGYT
TRBJ2-7,TRBV20-1,SASSREGSYEQY
TRBJ2-6,TRBV12-3/TRBV12-4,ASRTGISGANVLT
TRBJ1-5,TRBV3-1,ASSQEQGSHSNQPQH
TRBJ1-6,TRBV20-1,SAYFTDRGFGSPLH
TRBJ2-7,TRBV11-1,ASSSALAGAPEEQY
TRBJ2-3,TRBV27,ASSLDGDSDPDTQY
TRBJ2-5,TRBV24-1,ATSDIVETQY
TRBJ1-2,TRBV10-2,ASSPDNNYGYT
TRBJ1-5,TRBV24-1,ATSDPTGGVQPQH
TRBJ1-5,TRBV12-3/TRBV12-4,ASSYDGLRAQH